A selection of T cell receptor beta chains follows, all from one sample in a study of blood T cell repertoires in COVID-19. Sequenced by immunoSEQ multiplex PCR; TCRdb stores in-frame clones only, minus some. Of approximately 280,000 clones listed, approximately 88% were seen once; the top ten hold about 6.1%. Sequencing was done on a sample of PBMCs or T cells enriched from blood (not recorded which). The origin of the receptors is a woman aged 40 to 49 who had recovered from COVID-19. The CDR3 runs from the conserved cysteine through the conserved F or W. D genes are given only for firm matches. Some rows have no size entry. The others give once, few or many, or a class for an expanded clone.

clone_size | j_call | d_call | v_call | cdr3_aa | cdr3_nt
once | TRBJ2-2 | TRBD1 | TRBV6-4 | CASRRTGGNTGELFF | TGTGCCAGCAGGCGGACAGGGGGGAACACCGGGGAGCTGTTTTTT
- | TRBJ2-2 | TRBD2 | TRBV19 | CASSPTLAGAGELFF | TGTGCCAGTAGCCCCACTCTGGCGGGAGCCGGGGAGCTGTTTTTT
- | TRBJ2-7 | TRBD1 | TRBV28 | CATQLTGQPYEQYF | TGTGCCACGCAGTTGACAGGGCAACCCTACGAGCAGTACTTC
- | TRBJ1-6 | - | TRBV27 | CASSPVMNSPLHF | TGTGCCAGCAGTCCCGTTATGAATTCACCCCTCCACTTT
- | TRBJ2-1 | TRBD1 | TRBV13 | CASSWTGEQFF | TGTGCCAGCAGTTGGACAGGGGAGCAGTTCTTC
- | TRBJ2-7 | - | TRBV11-3 | CASSLDGATYEQYF | TGTGCCAGCAGCTTAGATGGGGCAACTTACGAGCAGTACTTC
- | TRBJ1-5 | TRBD1 | TRBV24-1 | CAIQGQYNQPQHF | TGTGCCATACAGGGACAGTACAATCAGCCCCAGCATTTT
- | TRBJ2-7 | - | TRBV28 | CASSPGGPLSYEQYF | TGTGCCAGCAGTCCCGGGGGGCCTCTTAGCTACGAGCAGTACTTC
- | TRBJ1-2 | - | TRBV5-6 | CASSLLQGKNYGYTF | TGTGCCAGCAGCTTGCTTCAGGGAAAAAACTATGGCTACACCTTC
- | TRBJ1-3 | - | TRBV28 | CASSFGGTKNTIYF | TGTGCCAGCAGTTTTGGTGGGACAAAGAACACCATATATTTT
- | TRBJ2-3 | - | TRBV2 | CASSGVAADTQYF | TGTGCCAGCAGTGGTGTAGCAGCAGATACGCAGTATTTT
- | TRBJ1-6 | TRBD1 | TRBV28 | CASRDTVGQGNSPLHF | TGTGCCAGCAGAGATACCGTGGGACAGGGAAATTCACCCCTCCACTTT
- | TRBJ1-4 | - | TRBV7-2 | CASSLGGGNEKLFF | TGTGCCAGCAGCTTAGGGGGGGGTAATGAAAAACTGTTTTTT
- | TRBJ2-7 | TRBD2 | TRBV5-1 | CASSRLAGVDEQYF | TGCGCCAGCAGTAGGCTAGCGGGAGTTGACGAGCAGTACTTC
- | TRBJ1-4 | - | TRBV19 | CASSIGRERVNEKLFF | TGTGCCAGCAGTATTGGGCGTGAAAGAGTCAATGAAAAACTGTTTTTT
- | TRBJ2-7 | TRBD1 | TRBV30 | CAWRIAGGGHEQYF | TGTGCCTGGAGAATAGCAGGGGGCGGACACGAGCAGTACTTC
- | TRBJ2-7 | - | TRBV2 | CASSERRRVYEQYF | TGTGCCAGCAGCGAAAGGCGGAGGGTTTACGAGCAGTACTTC
- | TRBJ2-3 | TRBD1 | TRBV18 | CASHGQVYTQYF | TGTGCCAGCCACGGACAGGTCTATACGCAGTATTTT
- | TRBJ1-5 | TRBD1 | TRBV7-6 | CASSSRDRGGNQPQHF | TGTGCCAGCAGCTCCAGAGACAGGGGGGGCAATCAGCCCCAGCATTTT
- | TRBJ2-7 | TRBD1 | TRBV28 | CASSPRGTGSYEQYF | TGTGCCAGCAGCCCCCGAGGGACAGGGAGCTACGAGCAGTACTTC
- | TRBJ1-5 | - | TRBV15 | CATSTTGGNQPQHF | TGTGCCACCAGCACCACAGGTGGCAATCAGCCCCAGCATTTT
- | TRBJ1-5 | - | TRBV6-5 | CASSYSHREEPQHF | TGTGCCAGCAGCTATAGTCACAGGGAAGAGCCCCAGCATTTT
- | TRBJ2-7 | TRBD1 | TRBV6-5 | CASSRTGQGEQYF | TGTGCCAGCAGTCGGACAGGGCAGGGCGAGCAGTACTTC
- | TRBJ2-3 | TRBD2 | TRBV27 | CASSLLAGEGTDTQYF | TGTGCCAGCAGTTTGCTAGCGGGAGAGGGAACAGATACGCAGTATTTT
few | TRBJ2-7 | TRBD2 | TRBV6-1 | CASSESTGTSGSMQYF | TGTGCCAGCAGTGAATCCACCGGGACTAGCGGGAGTATGCAGTACTTC
few | TRBJ1-5 | - | TRBV4-1 | CASSQEAPQGSNQPQHF | TGCGCCAGCAGCCAAGAGGCGCCTCAGGGGAGCAATCAGCCCCAGCATTTT
- | TRBJ2-1 | TRBD2 | TRBV11-2 | CASSLAGTSGRMRNNEQFF | TGTGCCAGCAGCTTAGCCGGGACTAGCGGGAGGATGAGAAACAATGAGCAGTTCTTC
- | TRBJ2-3 | - | TRBV4-1 | CASSQDRTASTDTQYF | TGCGCCAGCAGCCAAGATAGGACTGCCAGCACAGATACGCAGTATTTT
- | TRBJ1-4 | TRBD1 | TRBV11-2 | CASSLSHRGTEKLFF | TGTGCCAGCAGCTTATCCCACAGGGGGACTGAAAAACTGTTTTTT
- | TRBJ2-1 | TRBD2 | TRBV4-1 | CASSPGTSGRGSSYNEQFF | TGCGCCAGCAGCCCCGGGACTAGCGGGAGGGGAAGCTCCTACAATGAGCAGTTCTTC
- | TRBJ1-6 | - | TRBV28 | CASSLPDSYNSPLHF | TGTGCCAGCAGTTTACCCGACAGTTATAATTCACCCCTCCACTTT
- | TRBJ1-1 | - | TRBV27 | CASSLSGAGVTEAFF | TGTGCCAGCAGTTTATCCGGGGCAGGGGTCACTGAAGCTTTCTTT
- | TRBJ2-7 | - | TRBV5-6 | CASSLAARAAYEQYF | TGTGCCAGCAGCTTGGCGGCGCGGGCCGCCTACGAGCAGTACTTC
- | TRBJ1-1 | - | TRBV19 | CASILSPRGTNTEAFF | TGTGCCAGTATCTTGAGTCCCCGGGGGACCAACACTGAAGCTTTCTTT
- | TRBJ1-5 | TRBD1 | TRBV7-2 | CASSLDRGPNQPQHF | TGTGCCAGCAGCCTGGACAGGGGCCCCAATCAGCCCCAGCATTTT
once | TRBJ2-1 | TRBD1 | TRBV18 | CASSPSARGNEQFF | TGTGCCAGCTCACCATCAGCCAGGGGGAATGAGCAGTTCTTC
- | TRBJ2-3 | - | TRBV28 | CASRPSGEVTDTQYF | TGTGCCAGCAGGCCCTCGGGAGAGGTGACAGATACGCAGTATTTT